The rows below give T cell receptor beta chains drawn from one sample of a study of tumor and adjacent non-tumor tissue in lung cancer. TCRdb independently ran MiXCR on the multiplex PCR reads; one entry per CDR3 protein. The sample consists of more than 85,000 distinct CDR3 sequences, 60% to 80% of them appearing once. The sequencing sample was made of distant non-tumor lung tissue. The source is a man under 40 with non-small cell lung cancer. Both conserved end residues are part of each CDR3. A D gene is named only where the DNA matches it firmly. Expanded clones get a size class; other rows say once, few or many, or leave the size out.

.	TRBV11-2	.	TRBJ2-1	CVSSSIGHQGEFF	TGTGTTAGCAGCTCCATCGGACACCAAGGGGAGTTCTTC
.	TRBV20-1	.	TRBJ2-3	CSASHPIRLSWGPKDTQYF	TGCAGTGCTAGTCACCCCATTCGACTATCGTGGGGGCCAAAGGATACGCAGTATTTT
TRBD2	TRBV11-2	.	TRBJ2-7	CAGSPRRLAGYERYF	TGTGCCGGTAGCCCCCGACGGCTAGCGGGCTACGAGCGGTACTTC
TRBD2	TRBV11-3	few	TRBJ2-6	CASSLVTGTSSGANVLTF	TGTGCCAGCAGTTTAGTAACGGGGACTAGCTCTGGGGCCAACGTCCTGACTTTC
.	TRBV20-1	once	TRBJ2-3	CSAPRGGLDTQYF	TGCAGTGCCCCCAGGGGGGGGCTAGATACGCAGTATTTT
.	TRBV21-1	many	TRBJ2-7	CASSKGQNRDRLYEQYF	TGTGCCAGCAGCAAAGGCCAAAACCGGGACAGATTGTACGAGCAGTACTTC
.	TRBV20-1	.	TRBJ2-4	CSTREGTGIGFLAKNIQYF	TGCAGTACTAGAGAGGGTACAGGGATTGGGTTCCTAGCCAAAAACATTCAGTACTTC
.	TRBV29-1	.	TRBJ2-7	CSAWLSSYEQYF	TGCAGCGCCTGGTTGAGCTCCTACGAGCAGTACTTT
.	TRBV29-1	.	TRBJ1-1	CNVEVGGQAFF	TGCAACGTCGAAGTCGGCGGGCAAGCTTTCTTT
TRBD2	TRBV20-1	.	TRBJ2-1	CSAQREGPSNEQFF	TGCAGTGCCCAGCGGGAGGGCCCGAGCAATGAGCAGTTCTTC
TRBD2	TRBV11-2	.	TRBJ2-1	CASSSLVAGHSNEQFF	TGCGCCAGCAGCTCGCTCGTAGCGGGGCATTCCAATGAGCAGTTCTTC
.	TRBV7-2	.	TRBJ2-3	CASSLLLGGDTQYF	TGTGCCAGCAGCTTATTACTTGGGGGGGATACGCAGTATTTT
.	TRBV7-3	.	TRBJ2-2	CASSLSANTRELFF	TGTGCCAGCAGCTTGTCAGCGAACACCCGGGAGCTGTTTTTT
.	TRBV29-1	many	TRBJ2-1	CSADAVNEQFF	TGCAGCGCCGACGCGGTGAATGAGCAGTTCTTC
TRBD1	TRBV29-1	.	TRBJ2-5	CSVERQGRKTQYF	TGCAGCGTTGAGAGACAGGGGAGAAAGACCCAGTACTTC
TRBD1	TRBV20-1	.	TRBJ2-7	CRARNDRAAYEKYF	TGCAGGGCTAGGAACGACAGGGCAGCCTACGAGAAGTACTTC
.	TRBV11-3	.	TRBJ2-1	CASSPTTCNEQLF	TGTGCCAGCAGCCCCACAACTTGCAATGAGCAGCTCTTT
.	TRBV21-1	.	TRBJ2-4	CASSNRGPKNIQYF	TGTGCCAGCAGCAACAGGGGGCCCAAAAACATTCAGTACTTC
TRBD2	TRBV15	.	TRBJ2-2	CATSRDGSGNSGTGELFF	TGTGCCACCAGCAGAGATGGTAGCGGGAATAGCGGGACCGGGGAGCTGTTTTTT
TRBD2	TRBV11-3	.	TRBJ2-3	CASSLGVAGVIPSTNTQYF	TGTGCCAGCAGCTTAGGAGTTGCGGGAGTGATACCCAGCACAAATACGCAGTATTTT
.	TRBV6-2/TRBV6-3	.	TRBJ2-6	CASSVGSGANALTF	TGTGCCAGCAGCGTAGGCTCTGGGGCTAACGCCCTGACTTTC
.	TRBV20-1	.	TRBJ2-7	CSVIDSSYEQYF	TGCAGTGTAATAGACAGCAGCTACGAGCAGTACTTC
TRBD1	TRBV29-1	once	TRBJ2-2	CSVAGTVSKGSTGELFF	TGCAGCGTTGCCGGGACAGTCTCGAAAGGCTCAACCGGGGAGCTGTTTTTT
.	TRBV29-1	.	TRBJ2-7	CSVTTNGNLYDQYF	TGCAGCGTCACGACTAACGGGAACCTCTACGACCAGTACTTC
.	TRBV20-1	.	TRBJ2-7	CSARDSTWSPYEQYF	TGCAGTGCTAGAGATTCCACATGGTCACCTTACGAGCAGTACTTC
TRBD1	TRBV20-1	few	TRBJ1-2	CSASPGQDGYTF	TGCAGTGCTAGCCCGGGACAGGATGGCTACACCTTC
.	TRBV29-1	.	TRBJ1-2	CSVDVVGAIPGGYSF	TGCAGCGTTGATGTGGTAGGGGCGATCCCGGGAGGCTACAGCTTC
.	TRBV11-2	.	TRBJ2-3	CASSLSRGVTDTQYF	TGTGCCAGCAGCTTAAGTAGGGGGGTCACAGATACGCAGTATTTT
.	TRBV11-2	.	TRBJ2-7	CASSFELSYEQYF	TGTGCCAGCAGCTTCGAGCTATCCTACGAGCAGTACTTC
.	TRBV20-1	.	TRBJ1-2	CNASGGVYGYTF	TGCAATGCCAGCGGGGGCGTCTATGGCTACACCTTC
TRBD2	TRBV7-3	many	TRBJ2-2	CASSLLAENTGELFF	TGTGCCAGCAGCTTACTAGCGGAGAACACCGGGGAGCTGTTTTTT
TRBD2	TRBV20-1	many	TRBJ2-3	CSARPTGLAGLITDTQYF	TGCAGTGCTAGACCTACGGGACTAGCGGGGTTGATCACAGATACGCAGTATTTT